Listed here are 9 T cell receptor beta chains from one sample, sequenced in a study of T cell responses to AZD1222 COVID-19 vaccine (dated by TCRdb to the early 2020s). Library preparation employed the immunoSEQ multiplex PCR assay. The table was pulled from immuneACCESS by TCRdb, which kept in-frame rearrangements only. Such tables lose some clones; where checked, under half of the loss comes from unresolved V genes, and the rest has no known cause. This sample is represented by more than 140,000 clones; 70% to 90% of them were singletons. Jointly, the top ten make up around 3.4% of the sample. Interpreted using the paper, the time point label stands for: baseline before first vaccination. Per the publication, the treatment or condition label means: meningococcal conjugate vaccine given as trial control. The starting material was peripheral blood, obtained on day 0 of MenACWY control vaccination. The receptors derive from an adult in good health.

The rearrangement joins TRBV4-1 to TRBJ1-1; D not certain. CDR1 is MGHRA, CDR2 YSYEKL, per germline. Deletions cut 0 bases from V and 5 bases from J, with 7 bases between. The CDR3 is 13 residues long. DNA for the CDR3: TGCGCCAGCAGCCAAGATCGCGGGACTGAAGCTTTCTTT. Translating it yields CASSQDRGTEAFF.

This chain uses TRBV3-1 (or the pseudogene TRBV3-2) with TRBJ1-4; 8 nucleotides align to TRBD1. J was trimmed by 8 bases and V by 5 bases; bases with no gene match: 7. CDR3 size: 14 residues. The germline gives CDR1 LGHDT, CDR2 YNNKEL (reference sequence). The CDR3 region is CASSDDRGGEKLFF. DNA for the CDR3: TGTGCCAGCAGCGACGACAGGGGAGGGGAAAAACTGTTTTTT.

This clone was seen only once. V usage is TRBV19 and J usage is TRBJ1-1; no clear D gene. The CDR3 consists of 15 residues. The germline V and J ends were trimmed by 3 bases and 0 bases, with 11 bases remaining between them. CDR1 is LNHDA and CDR2 is SQIVND in the germline V gene (reference sequence). This chain's CDR3 is CASSINGPLNTEAFF. CDR3 coding DNA: TGTGCCAGTAGTATCAACGGGCCCCTGAACACTGAAGCTTTCTTT.

V is TRBV7-2 and J is TRBJ1-2; D is unresolved. Trimming cost V 1 base and J 0 bases, with 9 bases left between them. This CDR3 region has 15 residues. Germline lookup yields CDR1 SGHTA and CDR2 FQGNSA. In nucleotides, the CDR3 is TGTGCCAGCAGCTTAGAATACAGCTCTAACTATGGCTACACCTTC. Translated, it gives CASSLEYSSNYGYTF.

The chain has TRBV9 and TRBJ1-6, with D unresolved. V was cut by 2 bases and J by 0 bases, with 9 bases left in between. CDR1 and CDR2 from the germline V gene are SGDLS and YYNGEE. The CDR3 runs 16 residues. This CDR3 reads CASSVDINSYNSPLHF. DNA of the CDR3: TGTGCCAGCAGCGTTGATATAAACTCCTATAATTCACCCCTCCACTTT.

There are a few counts of this clone. J is TRBJ2-1 and V is TRBV19; 8 bases are a match to TRBD2. Germline V CDR1 and CDR2: LNHDA, SQIVND (reference sequence). The CDR3 has 17 amino acids. With V trimmed by 3 bases and J by 0 bases, 7 bases remained unmatched. The CDR3 here is CASSMRGGRSSYNEQFF. For the CDR3, the DNA is TGTGCCAGTAGTATGAGGGGCGGGAGGAGCTCCTACAATGAGCAGTTCTTC.

The rearrangement joins TRBV3-1 (or the pseudogene TRBV3-2) to TRBJ1-1; D ambiguous. This CDR3 is built from 13 residues. The germline V gene encodes CDR1 LGHDT and CDR2 YNNKEL (reference sequence). The ends were cut back, 0 bases at V and 5 bases at J, with 7 bases in the middle. In nucleotides, the CDR3 is TGTGCCAGCAGCCAAGACGGGAATACTGAAGCTTTCTTT. Its protein product is CASSQDGNTEAFF.

V usage is TRBV5-1 and J usage is TRBJ1-2; D is unresolved. V lost 0 bases and J 8 bases, leaving 11 bases between the germline ends. The germline V gene has CDR1 SGHRS and CDR2 YFSETQ. This CDR3 comprises 13 residues. For the CDR3, the DNA is TGCGCCAGCAGCTTGGACAGCTCCGTGGGCTACACCTTC. Its protein product is CASSLDSSVGYTF.

The J gene is TRBJ2-1, the V gene TRBV10-2; no clear D. V lost 6 bases, J lost 4 bases, and 16 bases lay in between. This CDR3 is 15 amino acids long. Per the germline V gene, CDR1 is WSHSY and CDR2 is SAAADI. CDR3 loop: CASRSLLAVYNEQFF. Here the CDR3 DNA reads TGCGCCAGCAGAAGTCTTCTGGCAGTATACAATGAGCAGTTCTTC.